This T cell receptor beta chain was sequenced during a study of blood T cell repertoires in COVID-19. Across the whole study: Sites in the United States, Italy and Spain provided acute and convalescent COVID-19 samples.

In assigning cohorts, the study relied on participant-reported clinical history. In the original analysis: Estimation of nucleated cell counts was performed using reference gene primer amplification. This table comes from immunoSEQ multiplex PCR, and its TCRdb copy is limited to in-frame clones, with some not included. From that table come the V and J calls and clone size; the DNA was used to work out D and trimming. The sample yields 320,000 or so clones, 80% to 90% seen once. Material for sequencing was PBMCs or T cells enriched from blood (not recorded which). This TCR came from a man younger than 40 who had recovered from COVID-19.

The CDR3 protein is CASSVAGLAGGSNEQFF. In DNA form, the CDR3 reads TGTGCCAGCAGCGTAGCTGGACTAGCGGGGGGATCCAATGAGCAGTTCTTC. The V gene is TRBV9, the J gene TRBJ2-1; 14 positions agree with TRBD2. Trimming took 0 bases from V and 6 from J; bases not matched to a gene: 5. Germline V gene lookup returns CDR1 SGDLS and CDR2 YYNGEE. The CDR3 has 17 amino acids.